The TCR beta chain under discussion was sequenced for a study of T cell responses to AZD1222 COVID-19 vaccine. The ends lost 4 bases at V and 6 bases at J; junction bases unmatched: 5. The CDR3 extends over 15 amino acids. Germline assignment: CDR1 MDHEN and CDR2 SYDVKM. Sequencing was performed with immunoSEQ multiplex PCR; in TCRdb, only in-frame clones are kept and a portion is missing. The sample yields approximately 120,000 clones, about 87% seen once. The receptor comes from an adult in good health. This specimen consisted of peripheral blood, obtained on day 0 of AZD1222 vaccination. J is TRBJ2-3 and V is TRBV28; 12 bases match TRBD2. The CDR3 spells CASSSRTSGMDTQYF. The CDR3 bases are TGTGCCAGCAGTTCCAGGACTAGCGGGATGGATACGCAGTATTTT. The full variable domain, completed using reference TRBV28 and TRBJ2-3, is DVKVTQSSRYLVKRTGEKVFLECVQDMDHENMFWYRQDPGLGLRLIYFSYDVKMKEKGDIPEGYSVSREKKERFSLILESASTNQTSMYLCASSSRTSGMDTQYFGPGTRLTVL.